Shown below are 23 T cell receptor beta chains from a single sample sequenced in a study of blood T cell repertoires in COVID-19. Repertoires were generated with immunoSEQ multiplex PCR, while TCRdb's copy carries only in-frame clones and drops some. The sample has some 270,000 clones, 75% to 95% seen once. Sequenced sample: PBMCs or T cells enriched from blood (not recorded which). The receptors come from a man aged 35-49 years who had been exposed to COVID-19.

V usage is TRBV5-1 and J usage is TRBJ2-1, with 8 bases matching TRBD1. CDR3 length: 15 amino acids. Germline-derived CDR1 and CDR2 are SGHRS and YFSETQ. The junction had 5 bases not matched to a gene; V was cut back by 4 bases and J by 2 bases. CDR3 amino acids: CASSRAGGTYNEQFF. The CDR3, as DNA: TGCGCCAGCAGCCGCGCAGGGGGCACCTACAATGAGCAGTTCTTC.

The CDR3 loop reads CASGPQAPYNSPLHF. Written as DNA, the CDR3 is TGTGCCAGCGGCCCTCAGGCGCCCTATAATTCACCCCTCCACTTT. The genes are TRBV28 and TRBJ1-6, with no clear D. The CDR3 covers 15 residues. Trimming removed 8 bases at V and 2 bases at J, with 13 bases between. Per germline, CDR1 MDHEN and CDR2 SYDVKM.

The chain couples TRBV4-1 to TRBJ1-2, with D hard to call. With 0 bases removed from V and 3 bases from J, the gap between germline ends came to 11 bases. Germline V gene lookup returns CDR1 MGHRA and CDR2 YSYEKL. This CDR3 has 15 amino acids. This CDR3 is CASSQESRRDYGYTF. The CDR3, as DNA: TGCGCCAGCAGCCAAGAGTCAAGGAGGGACTATGGCTACACCTTC.

The chain employs TRBV2 and TRBJ2-3; TRBD2 is a possible D gene (6 bases). The CDR3 is 15 residues long. The V and J ends lost 1 base and 2 bases respectively, with 10 bases between them. The germline CDR1 and CDR2 sequences are SNHLY and FYNNEI. The CDR3 sequence: CASSEGGVPTDTQYF. CDR3 nucleotide sequence: TGTGCCAGCAGTGAAGGCGGGGTCCCCACAGATACGCAGTATTTT.

By share of the sample, this clone is large. V and J are TRBV7-9 and TRBJ2-7, with D perhaps matching TRBD1 (5 bases). The CDR3 spans 13 residues. Germline V gives CDR1 SEHNR, CDR2 FQNEAQ (reference sequence). The V gene lost 1 base and the J gene lost 6 bases, with 10 bases spanning the gap. DNA of the CDR3: TGTGCCAGCAGCTTAGGAACAGGCTTCGAGCAGTACTTC. Amino acid sequence: CASSLGTGFEQYF.

This CDR3 is CASSLAAGAYNEQFF. CDR3 coding DNA: TGTGCCAGCAGCTTAGCGGCAGGGGCGTACAATGAGCAGTTCTTC. This chain uses TRBV7-9 with TRBJ2-1, with D tentatively TRBD1 (6 bases). Germline CDR1 reads SEHNR; CDR2 reads FQNEAQ (reference sequence). CDR3 size: 15 residues. V was trimmed by 0 bases and J by 4 bases, leaving 10 bases between them.

V and J are TRBV30 and TRBJ1-2; no definite D call. The CDR3 sequence is 11 residues long. The germline V gene has CDR1 GTSNPN and CDR2 SVGIG (reference sequence). Trimming pared 4 bases from V and 8 bases from J, leaving 11 bases between. The CDR3 coding sequence is TGTGCCTGGACTACGGGGTTCGGCTACACCTTC. It encodes CAWTTGFGYTF.

The chain joins TRBV15 to TRBJ1-1, with TRBD1 matching over 10 bases. There are 15 residues in the CDR3. Germline values: CDR1 LNHNV, CDR2 YYDKDF (reference sequence). Germline trimming cut 1 base from V and 7 bases from J; bases unmatched to any gene: 6. As DNA, the CDR3 is TGTGCCACCAGCAGAGCGGGACAGGGGATAGGTGAAGCTTTCTTT. It yields the protein CATSRAGQGIGEAFF.

The rearrangement uses TRBV30 and TRBJ2-7; 8 bases match TRBD2. The CDR3 consists of 16 residues. Germline loops: CDR1 GTSNPN, CDR2 SVGIG (reference sequence). V shed 0 bases, J shed 5 bases, and the junction held 12 bases outside the gene matches. The CDR3 coding sequence is TGTGCCTGGAGTGTATTCCGCGGGAGGATCTCGAACGAGCAGTACTTC. Protein sequence: CAWSVFRGRISNEQYF. The full variable domain, rest sourced from reference TRBV30 and TRBJ2-7, is SQTIHQWPATLVQPVGSPLSLECTVEGTSNPNLYWYRQAAGRGLQLLFYSVGIGQISSEVPQNLSASRPQDRQFILSSKKLLLSDSGFYLCAWSVFRGRISNEQYFGPGTRLTVT.

Comment on this clone: Distinct nucleotide sequences in the sample also encode this CDR3. The chain joins TRBV3-1 (or the pseudogene TRBV3-2) to TRBJ1-6; 7 nucleotides agree with TRBD1. Trimming at V came to 1 base and at J to 7 bases, leaving 1 base not matched to a gene. This CDR3 has 14 residues. Germline V lookup: CDR1 LGHDT, CDR2 YNNKEL (reference sequence). CDR3 DNA: TGTGCCAGCAGCCAAGGACAGGGAAATTCACCCCTCCACTTT. Translating gives CASSQGQGNSPLHF.

This clone was found a few times. The genes are TRBV27 and TRBJ2-1; possibly TRBD2 for D (6 bases). Trimming shortened V by 5 bases and J by 1 base, and 9 bases separated the two germline ends. This CDR3 has 14 residues. Germline loops: CDR1 MNHEY, CDR2 SMNVEV (reference sequence). CDR3 bases: TGTGCCAGCAGTGAGCGGGCATCCTACAATGAGCAGTTCTTC. It is translated as CASSERASYNEQFF.

The J gene is TRBJ1-1, the V gene TRBV5-1; TRBD1 matches 7 bases. CDR3 length: 15 amino acids. In germline, CDR1 is SGHRS, CDR2 YFSETQ. Trimming removed 4 bases from V and 0 bases from J; junction bases left unmatched: 6. This CDR3 is CASSTWTGLNTEAFF. Here the CDR3 DNA reads TGCGCCAGCAGCACGTGGACAGGTTTGAACACTGAAGCTTTCTTT.

The chain carries TRBV7-9 and TRBJ1-3, with 8 positions matching TRBD1. Losses at the gene ends were 4 bases for V and 2 bases for J; bases not matched to a gene: 1. The germline V gene encodes CDR1 SEHNR and CDR2 FQNEAQ (reference sequence). This CDR3 has 14 residues. The CDR3 loop reads CASSWDRTGNTIYF. The CDR3 DNA reads TGTGCCAGCAGCTGGGACAGGACTGGAAACACCATATATTTT.

The chain employs TRBV28 and TRBJ2-1; 11 bases are shared with TRBD2. The CDR3 contains 12 residues. Per germline, CDR1 MDHEN and CDR2 SYDVKM. V dropped 2 bases and J dropped 15; count of bases not matched to a gene: 3. CDR3 bases: TGTGCCAGCAGTTTAACTAGCGGGAGTTGGTTCTTC. Translating gives CASSLTSGSWFF.

The J gene is TRBJ2-7, the V gene TRBV30; possibly TRBD2 for D (6 bases). The length of the CDR3 is 15 residues. Germline V gene sequence: CDR1 GTSNPN, CDR2 SVGIG (reference sequence). Trimming cost V 1 base and J 6 bases, with 19 bases left between them. In nucleotides, the CDR3 is TGTGCCTGGAGTGCCCCGGGAGCCGGTCGCGTCGAGCAGTACTTC. This translates into CAWSAPGAGRVEQYF.

V and J are TRBV28 and TRBJ2-1; a possible D gene is TRBD1 (6 bases). Looked up from germline, CDR1 is MDHEN and CDR2 is SYDVKM. The CDR3 extends over 14 amino acids. Trimming cost V 6 bases and J 10 bases, with 19 bases left between them. The CDR3 sequence is CASSSSDRYDEQFF. CDR3 DNA sequence: TGTGCCAGCAGCTCCTCAGACAGGTACGACGAGCAGTTCTTC. Filled out from reference TRBV28 and TRBJ2-1, the complete variable domain reads DVKVTQSSRYLVKRTGEKVFLECVQDMDHENMFWYRQDPGLGLRLIYFSYDVKMKEKGDIPEGYSVSREKKERFSLILESASTNQTSMYLCASSSSDRYDEQFFGPGTRLTVL.

V is TRBV7-9 and J is TRBJ1-4; D unresolved. Germline CDR1 SEHNR, CDR2 FQNEAQ (reference sequence). The V gene lost 5 bases and the J gene lost 3 bases, with 10 bases spanning the gap. This CDR3 region has 14 residues. The CDR3 sequence is CASSPTVSNEKLFF. The CDR3 DNA reads as TGTGCCAGCAGCCCAACGGTATCTAATGAAAAACTGTTTTTT.

The chain combines TRBV24-1 with TRBJ2-2, with TRBD2 identical over 7 bases. CDR3 size: 15 residues. The trim removed 4 bases at V and 7 bases at J, leaving 8 bases unmatched. CDR1 and CDR2 from the germline V gene are KGHDR and SFDVKD. The CDR3 region is CATSEAGVHVGELFF. As DNA, the CDR3 is TGTGCCACCAGTGAGGCGGGAGTTCACGTCGGGGAGCTGTTTTTT.

This sequence joins TRBV28 and TRBJ1-5; no firm D call. CDR1 and CDR2 from the germline V gene are MDHEN and SYDVKM. This CDR3 has 14 residues. Trimming left V 3 bases short and J 0 bases short, with 6 bases between. The CDR3 sequence: CASSFTVSNQPQHF. The CDR3 nucleotides are TGTGCCAGCAGTTTCACAGTTAGCAATCAGCCCCAGCATTTT.

The chain is built from TRBV7-3 and TRBJ2-2; 8 bases map to TRBD1. Germline lookup yields CDR1 SGHTA and CDR2 FQGTGA. The ends lost 4 bases at V and 6 bases at J; junction bases unmatched: 7. The CDR3 is 15 residues long. CDR3 bases: TGTGCCAGCAGCTCAGGGACAGGAGCCCCCGGGGAGCTGTTTTTT. Protein: CASSSGTGAPGELFF.

The genes are TRBV9 and TRBJ2-4; 7 positions match TRBD1. The CDR3 loop spans 16 amino acids. Per the germline V gene, CDR1 is SGDLS and CDR2 is YYNGEE. V lost 4 bases and J lost 9; bases outside the gene matches: 16. The CDR3 sequence is CASSPRQGRSSSIQYF. Here the CDR3 DNA reads TGTGCCAGCAGCCCCCGACAGGGCAGGAGTTCGAGCATTCAGTACTTC.

The CDR3 is CASSEARRSGRQKTQYF. In DNA, the CDR3 is TGTGCCAGCAGTGAAGCCAGAAGAAGCGGGAGGCAGAAGACCCAGTACTTC. This chain joins TRBV2 and TRBJ2-5, with 9 bases that match TRBD2. The CDR3 totals 17 residues. V shed 0 bases, J shed 6 bases, and the junction held 11 bases outside the gene matches. The germline CDR1 and CDR2 sequences are SNHLY and FYNNEI. Variable domain in full (rest from reference TRBV2 and TRBJ2-5): EPEVTQTPSHQVTQMGQEVILRCVPISNHLYFYWYRQILGQKVEFLVSFYNNEISEKSEIFDDQFSVERPDGSNFTLKIRSTKLEDSAMYFCASSEARRSGRQKTQYFGPGTRLLVL.

This chain joins TRBV11-2 and TRBJ2-3; 8 nucleotides match TRBD1. Looked up from germline, CDR1 is SGHAT and CDR2 is FQNNGV. CDR3 size: 12 residues. Trimming removed 5 bases from V and 11 bases from J; junction bases left unmatched: 6. The CDR3 loop is CASSLRDRKQYF. The CDR3 region has the DNA TGTGCCAGCAGCCTCCGGGACAGGAAGCAGTATTTT.